These T cell receptor beta chains were read from a single sample in a study of CD8 T cells in ankylosing spondylitis. TCRdb reanalysed the 5' RACE reads using MiXCR and keeps one entry per CDR3 protein. The data hold about 130,000 distinct CDR3 sequences, with roughly 13% observed a single time. Material: blood, either unsorted or a sorted T cell fraction (not recorded which). Receptors were obtained from a female donor with ankylosing spondylitis or in good health (not recorded which). The CDR3 runs from the conserved cysteine through the conserved F or W. The D gene is left open where the match is weak. The size field is filled for only some rows; it gives once, few, many or a size class.

D: -; size: many; V: TRBV7-2; J: TRBJ2-5; CDR3: CASSLAQNQETQYF; DNA: TGTGCCAGCAGCTTAGCTCAGAACCAAGAGACCCAGTACTTC
D: -; size: many; V: TRBV9; J: TRBJ2-7; CDR3: CASSQGTEYEQYF; DNA: TGTGCCAGCAGCCAAGGGACGGAGTACGAGCAGTACTTC
D: -; size: many; V: TRBV12-3/TRBV12-4; J: TRBJ1-1; CDR3: CASSPGFSKHYEAFF; DNA: TGTGCCAGCAGTCCGGGCTTCTCGAAGCATTATGAAGCTTTCTTT
D: TRBD2; size: -; V: TRBV3-1; J: TRBJ2-5; CDR3: CASSQRGLAGDKTQYF; DNA: TGTGCCAGCAGCCAACGAGGACTAGCGGGAGATAAGACCCAGTACTTC
D: -; size: -; V: TRBV3-1; J: TRBJ1-1; CDR3: CASSQDRQLANTEAFF; DNA: TGTGCCAGCAGCCAAGATCGCCAGCTGGCTAACACTGAAGCTTTCTTT
D: -; size: few; V: TRBV7-9; J: TRBJ1-2; CDR3: CASSFPLGGYGYTF; DNA: TGTGCCAGCAGCTTCCCACTTGGGGGCTATGGCTACACCTTC
D: -; size: -; V: TRBV20-1; J: TRBJ2-3; CDR3: CSARDLKTRHTDTQYF; DNA: TGCAGTGCTAGAGATCTCAAGACACGGCATACAGATACGCAGTATTTT
D: -; size: -; V: TRBV12-3/TRBV12-4; J: TRBJ1-6; CDR3: CASRTGSPSNSPLHF; DNA: TGTGCCAGCAGAACAGGGAGTCCGAGTAATTCACCCCTCCACTTT
D: TRBD2; size: -; V: TRBV5-1; J: TRBJ2-7; CDR3: CASSISSGTSSSEQYF; DNA: TGCGCCAGCAGCATCTCATCCGGGACTAGCTCCTCGGAGCAGTACTTC
D: -; size: once; V: TRBV11-3; J: TRBJ1-1; CDR3: CTSGLQGSTEAFF; DNA: TGTACCAGCGGCTTACAGGGTAGCACTGAAGCTTTCTTT
D: TRBD2; size: few; V: TRBV7-9; J: TRBJ2-7; CDR3: CASSSPLAGVGIYEQYF; DNA: TGTGCCAGCAGCTCCCCTCTAGCGGGAGTTGGAATCTACGAGCAGTACTTC
D: -; size: -; V: TRBV7-2; J: TRBJ1-2; CDR3: CASSDGTGYGYTF; DNA: TGTGCCAGCAGCGACGGGACGGGCTATGGCTACACCTTC
D: -; size: many; V: TRBV12-3/TRBV12-4; J: TRBJ2-4; CDR3: CASSLGNNRAKNIQYF; DNA: TGTGCCAGCAGTTTAGGCAACAACCGGGCCAAAAACATTCAGTACTTC
D: -; size: many; V: TRBV11-2; J: TRBJ1-1; CDR3: CASSAYRSRGAFF; DNA: TGTGCCAGCAGCGCCTACAGGTCTCGAGGGGCTTTCTTT
D: -; size: -; V: TRBV29-1; J: TRBJ2-1; CDR3: CSVEWVGRANNEQFF; DNA: TGCAGCGTTGAATGGGTGGGGAGAGCGAACAATGAGCAGTTCTTC
D: -; size: -; V: TRBV13; J: TRBJ2-7; CDR3: CASSNRDPTYEQYF; DNA: TGTGCCAGCAGCAACAGGGACCCAACCTACGAGCAGTACTTC
D: -; size: many; V: TRBV29-1; J: TRBJ2-3; CDR3: CSVEESADTQYF; DNA: TGCAGCGTTGAGGAGTCTGCAGATACGCAGTATTTT
D: TRBD2; size: many; V: TRBV3-1; J: TRBJ2-1; CDR3: CASSSRLADSYNEQFF; DNA: TGTGCCAGCAGCAGTAGGCTAGCGGACTCTTACAATGAGCAGTTCTTC
D: -; size: medium-sized; V: TRBV20-1; J: TRBJ2-1; CDR3: CSARTGSYNEQFF; DNA: TGCAGTGCTAGAACAGGTAGCTACAATGAGCAGTTCTTC
D: -; size: many; V: TRBV20-1; J: TRBJ1-1; CDR3: CSAPDGGTEAFF; DNA: TGCAGTGCCCCCGACGGTGGCACTGAAGCTTTCTTT
D: TRBD2; size: many; V: TRBV10-3; J: TRBJ2-1; CDR3: CAISQIAGGLYNEQFF; DNA: TGTGCCATCAGTCAAATAGCGGGGGGGCTCTACAATGAGCAGTTCTTC
D: -; size: many; V: TRBV20-1; J: TRBJ2-4; CDR3: CSARFTQGWGDIQYF; DNA: TGCAGTGCTAGATTCACTCAGGGCTGGGGAGACATTCAGTACTTC
D: TRBD2; size: -; V: TRBV29-1; J: TRBJ2-7; CDR3: CSVAGGASSYEQYF; DNA: TGCAGCGTTGCGGGGGGGGCGAGCTCCTACGAGCAGTACTTC
D: -; size: many; V: TRBV12-3/TRBV12-4; J: TRBJ2-2; CDR3: CASSPIGGELFF; DNA: TGTGCCAGCAGCCCAATCGGCGGGGAGCTGTTTTTT
D: -; size: few; V: TRBV27; J: TRBJ2-7; CDR3: CASSIGTDYEQYF; DNA: TGTGCCAGCAGTATAGGGACCGACTACGAGCAGTACTTC
D: -; size: -; V: TRBV20-1; J: TRBJ2-7; CDR3: CSAGLGSRPSYEQYF; DNA: TGCAGTGCTGGACTTGGTTCGAGGCCCTCCTACGAGCAGTACTTC
D: TRBD1; size: -; V: TRBV28; J: TRBJ2-6; CDR3: CASRKGQGPLFSGANVLTF; DNA: TGTGCCAGCAGGAAAGGACAGGGTCCCTTATTCTCTGGGGCCAACGTCCTGACTTTC
D: TRBD1; size: few; V: TRBV29-1; J: TRBJ2-6; CDR3: CSVNTGGAGANVLTF; DNA: TGCAGCGTCAACACAGGGGGCGCTGGGGCCAACGTCCTGACTTTC
D: TRBD2; size: -; V: TRBV20-1; J: TRBJ2-1; CDR3: CSALLGAGGYNEQFF; DNA: TGCAGTGCCCTCCTCGGAGCGGGGGGCTACAATGAGCAGTTCTTC
D: -; size: -; V: TRBV6-5; J: TRBJ2-3; CDR3: CASSYVGTSIDTQYF; DNA: TGTGCCAGCAGTTACGTGGGGACAAGCATAGATACGCAGTATTTT
D: TRBD1; size: -; V: TRBV20-1; J: TRBJ1-1; CDR3: CSARDRVTEAFF; DNA: TGCAGTGCGCGGGACAGGGTAACTGAAGCTTTCTTT
D: TRBD2; size: -; V: TRBV20-1; J: TRBJ2-2; CDR3: CSAETSGSNTGELFF; DNA: TGCAGTGCCGAGACTAGCGGGTCGAACACCGGGGAGCTGTTTTTT
D: TRBD1; size: many; V: TRBV6-1; J: TRBJ1-5; CDR3: CASRGQNSNQPQHF; DNA: TGTGCCAGCAGGGGACAGAATAGCAATCAGCCCCAGCATTTT
D: -; size: many; V: TRBV7-2; J: TRBJ1-5; CDR3: CASSLWGGPGQPQHF; DNA: TGTGCCAGCAGCTTATGGGGGGGCCCGGGTCAGCCCCAGCATTTT
D: -; size: many; V: TRBV5-1; J: TRBJ2-7; CDR3: CASSPGGATSSYEQYF; DNA: TGCGCCAGCAGCCCAGGAGGGGCGACTAGCTCCTACGAGCAGTACTTC
D: -; size: -; V: TRBV18; J: TRBJ1-4; CDR3: CTSSPPGATNEKLFF; DNA: TGTACCAGCTCACCGCCTGGAGCAACTAATGAAAAACTGTTTTTT
D: -; size: many; V: TRBV3-1; J: TRBJ1-2; CDR3: CASSPGVFVGYGYTF; DNA: TGTGCCAGCAGCCCCGGGGTTTTCGTGGGGTATGGCTACACCTTC
D: TRBD2; size: -; V: TRBV7-2; J: TRBJ2-7; CDR3: CASSPTGTSSTYEQYF; DNA: TGTGCCAGCAGCCCAACCGGGACTAGCTCTACCTACGAGCAGTACTTC
D: -; size: few; V: TRBV30; J: TRBJ1-3; CDR3: CAWTTGTGNTIYF; DNA: TGTGCCTGGACCACAGGGACTGGAAACACCATATATTTT
D: -; size: many; V: TRBV20-1; J: TRBJ1-1; CDR3: CSARKSGAVAEAFF; DNA: TGCAGTGCTAGAAAGTCAGGGGCCGTCGCTGAAGCTTTCTTT
D: -; size: many; V: TRBV20-1; J: TRBJ2-7; CDR3: CSASSPKSSYEQYF; DNA: TGCAGTGCTAGCTCCCCTAAGAGCTCCTACGAGCAGTACTTC
D: -; size: few; V: TRBV12-5; J: TRBJ1-5; CDR3: CASGLFNMEGNQPQHF; DNA: TGTGCTAGTGGTTTGTTCAATATGGAGGGCAATCAGCCCCAGCATTTT
D: -; size: few; V: TRBV27; J: TRBJ2-5; CDR3: CASSPTGSMAGQETQYF; DNA: TGTGCCAGCAGTCCTACTGGGTCGATGGCGGGACAAGAGACCCAGTACTTC
D: TRBD1; size: few; V: TRBV3-1; J: TRBJ1-4; CDR3: CASSQDLGTGYGKLFF; DNA: TGTGCCAGCAGCCAAGATCTAGGGACAGGGTATGGAAAACTGTTTTTT
D: TRBD2; size: many; V: TRBV29-1; J: TRBJ2-7; CDR3: CSVRLAGGEQYF; DNA: TGCAGCGTTCGACTAGCGGGGGGAGAGCAGTACTTC
D: -; size: many; V: TRBV5-6; J: TRBJ1-5; CDR3: CASSLAGMGNQPQHF; DNA: TGTGCCAGCAGCTTGGCTGGGATGGGCAATCAGCCCCAGCATTTT
D: -; size: many; V: TRBV29-1; J: TRBJ2-1; CDR3: CSVVKDRRYNEQFF; DNA: TGCAGCGTTGTAAAGGACAGACGATACAATGAGCAGTTCTTC
D: TRBD2; size: many; V: TRBV20-1; J: TRBJ2-5; CDR3: CSAISGSGETQYF; DNA: TGCAGTGCTATTAGCGGGAGCGGAGAGACCCAGTACTTC
D: -; size: -; V: TRBV5-1; J: TRBJ2-4; CDR3: CASSLGPSSGVAKNIQYF; DNA: TGCGCCAGCAGCTTGGGCCCTTCTTCAGGGGTAGCCAAAAACATTCAGTACTTC
D: TRBD2; size: few; V: TRBV20-1; J: TRBJ2-7; CDR3: CSARVGGSIHEQYF; DNA: TGCAGTGCTAGAGTGGGCGGGAGCATCCACGAGCAGTACTTC
D: -; size: -; V: TRBV5-1; J: TRBJ1-2; CDR3: CASSLDRNYGYTF; DNA: TGCGCCAGCAGCTTGGACCGTAACTATGGCTACACCTTC
D: TRBD2; size: -; V: TRBV28; J: TRBJ2-1; CDR3: CASSLPGGTGDEQFF; DNA: TGTGCCAGCAGCCTCCCCGGGGGGACCGGCGATGAGCAGTTCTTC
D: -; size: -; V: TRBV12-3/TRBV12-4; J: TRBJ2-2; CDR3: CASSRTPSGELFF; DNA: TGTGCCAGCAGCAGGACCCCCTCCGGGGAGCTGTTTTTT
D: -; size: few; V: TRBV29-1; J: TRBJ2-3; CDR3: CSVEDISAAPQYF; DNA: TGCAGCGTTGAAGATATTAGCGCCGCCCCACAGTATTTT
D: -; size: many; V: TRBV4-1; J: TRBJ2-3; CDR3: CASSNPGTQYF; DNA: TGCGCCAGCAGCAACCCGGGTACGCAGTATTTT
D: -; size: few; V: TRBV24-1; J: TRBJ2-1; CDR3: CATSDPGLTGVNEQFF; DNA: TGTGCCACCAGTGACCCGGGACTTACTGGGGTCAATGAGCAGTTCTTC
D: TRBD1; size: -; V: TRBV7-9; J: TRBJ2-7; CDR3: CASSLYGTGTEQYF; DNA: TGTGCCAGCAGCTTATACGGGACAGGGACCGAGCAGTACTTC
D: -; size: -; V: TRBV20-1; J: TRBJ2-5; CDR3: CSALSVGGNPQETQYF; DNA: TGCAGTGCCTTGTCGGTAGGGGGGAACCCTCAAGAGACCCAGTACTTC
D: -; size: many; V: TRBV6-5; J: TRBJ2-2; CDR3: CASSYSSSGTGELFF; DNA: TGTGCCAGCAGTTACTCAAGTTCAGGGACCGGGGAGCTGTTTTTT
D: -; size: few; V: TRBV12-3/TRBV12-4; J: TRBJ1-6; CDR3: CASSSMGNNSPLHF; DNA: TGTGCCAGCAGTTCTATGGGGAATAATTCACCCCTCCACTTT